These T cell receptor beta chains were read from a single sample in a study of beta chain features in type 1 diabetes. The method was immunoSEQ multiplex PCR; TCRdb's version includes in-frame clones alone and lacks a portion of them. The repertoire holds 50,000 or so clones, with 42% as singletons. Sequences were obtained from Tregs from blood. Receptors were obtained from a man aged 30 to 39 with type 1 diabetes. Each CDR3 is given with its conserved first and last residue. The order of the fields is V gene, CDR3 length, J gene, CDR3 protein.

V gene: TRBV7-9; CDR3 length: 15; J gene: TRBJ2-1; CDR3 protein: CASSLELASNNEQFF
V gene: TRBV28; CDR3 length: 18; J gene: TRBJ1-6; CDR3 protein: CASSSALGTGKHNSPLHF
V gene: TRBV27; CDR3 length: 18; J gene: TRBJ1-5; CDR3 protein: CASSSRGFIREGNQPQHF
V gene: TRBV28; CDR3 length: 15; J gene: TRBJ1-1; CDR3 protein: CASSSWGGTYTEAFF
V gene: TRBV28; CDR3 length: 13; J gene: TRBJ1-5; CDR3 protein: CASNARGVEPQHF
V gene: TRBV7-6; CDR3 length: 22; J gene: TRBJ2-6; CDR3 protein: CASSLTSGYRRTSSSGANVLTF
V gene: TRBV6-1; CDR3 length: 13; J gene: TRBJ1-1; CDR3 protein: CASRSRGGTEAFF
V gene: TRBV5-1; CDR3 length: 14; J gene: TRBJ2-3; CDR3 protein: CASSLGPDRATQYF
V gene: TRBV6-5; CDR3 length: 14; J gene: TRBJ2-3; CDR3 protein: CASSYRLVTDTQYF
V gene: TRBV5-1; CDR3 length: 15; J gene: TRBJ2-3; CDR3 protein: CASSLAGRPTDTQYF
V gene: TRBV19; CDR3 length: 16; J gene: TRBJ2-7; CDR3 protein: CASSTSYSGQGYEQYF
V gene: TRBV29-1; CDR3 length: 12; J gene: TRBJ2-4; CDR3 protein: CSVDPGADIQYF
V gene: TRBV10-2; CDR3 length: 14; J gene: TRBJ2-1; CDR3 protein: CASTLAGVGNEQFF
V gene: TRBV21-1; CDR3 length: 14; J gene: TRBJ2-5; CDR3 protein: CASCYRVELETQYF
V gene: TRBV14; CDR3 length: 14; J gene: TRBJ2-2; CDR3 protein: CASSQDKRTGELFF